This entry features one TCR beta chain sequence. The germline V gene has CDR1 PRHDT and CDR2 FYEKMQ (reference sequence). Trimming left V 3 bases short and J 0 bases short, with 8 bases between. This CDR3 is built from 15 residues. The data are from a study of PD-1 blockade in mismatch repair-deficient tumors. Assay used: immunoSEQ multiplex PCR; TCRdb lists only in-frame clones, some missing. The sample includes roughly 120,000 clones, about 90% of them seen just once. The material was peripheral blood, obtained approximately 70 weeks after starting pembrolizumab. This chain uses TRBV13 with TRBJ2-2, with D unclear. The source is an adult with mismatch repair-deficient cancer. The CDR3, as DNA: TGTGCCAGCAGCTTGTGGCGCACGAACACCGGGGAGCTGTTTTTT. Protein product: CASSLWRTNTGELFF.